The clone carrying this TCR beta chain was counted only a few times. Its antigen remains unknown. The sample originates from a study of identical twins. The CDR3 covers 14 residues. In germline, CDR1 is MDHEN, CDR2 SYDVKM. V dropped 2 bases and J dropped 2 bases, with 10 bases sitting between them. Study-level results: Twins showed weaker excess sharing in their beta out-of-frame sequences. Interpretation of the results relied on cross-sectional statistical analysis and not on following the same donors. Zero-insertion analyses might be partly confounded by invariant T cells like MAIT and iNKT.

TCRdb processed the 5' RACE reads anew with MiXCR; each CDR3 protein has one entry. Among roughly 290,000 distinct CDR3 sequences listed, about 8.1% were seen once. These data also featured in a second study, about yellow fever vaccine responses in identical twins.

V is TRBV28 and J is TRBJ2-7, with D tentatively TRBD1 (6 bases). This TCR was recovered from a woman aged 18 to 35 in good health. The sample comprised memory (CD45RO+) T cells sorted from blood. CDR3 DNA: TGTGCCAGCAGTTTAAGGGGGAGCCCCTACGAGCAGTACTTC. Encoded protein: CASSLRGSPYEQYF. The variable domain in full, completed from reference TRBV28 and TRBJ2-7, reads DVKVTQSSRYLVKRTGEKVFLECVQDMDHENMFWYRQDPGLGLRLIYFSYDVKMKEKGDIPEGYSVSREKKERFSLILESASTNQTSMYLCASSLRGSPYEQYFGPGTRLTVT.